Listed below are T cell receptor beta chains from one sample, sequenced in a study of CD8 T cells in Susac syndrome. TCRdb re-called the immunoSEQ multiplex PCR reads through MiXCR, storing one row per CDR3 protein. This sample has some 300,000 distinct CDR3 sequences, with about 89% found just once. Material: CD8+ T cells from PBMCs. These receptors were collected from a human donor with multiple sclerosis. The CDR3 runs from the conserved cysteine through the conserved F or W. A D gene is named only where the DNA matches it firmly. Size tells how often a clone was seen (once, few, many) or the class of an expanded clone, and some rows leave it out.

-,-,TRBJ1-2,TRBV29-1,TGCAGCGTTGTTTCCCGGGTCGGTTCCTATGGCTACACCTTC,CSVVSRVGSYGYTF
-,-,TRBJ2-1,TRBV9,TGTGCCAGCAGCGTACTGCAGGGTTCCTACAATGAGCAGTTCTTC,CASSVLQGSYNEQFF
TRBD2,-,TRBJ2-1,TRBV4-1,TGCGCCAGCAGCACCCCCCCAGCGGGGGGGTACAATGAGCAGTTCTTC,CASSTPPAGGYNEQFF
-,-,TRBJ2-2,TRBV20-1,TGCAGTGCCTTTGTGGTGGGGATGTCTCCCGGGGAGCTGTTTTTT,CSAFVVGMSPGELFF
-,-,TRBJ1-5,TRBV27,TGTGCCAGCAGTTTTGGGGGGACCCAGCCCCAGCATTTT,CASSFGGTQPQHF
TRBD1,-,TRBJ2-5,TRBV7-9,TGTGCCAGCAGCTTGAGACCGGGACAGGGTGAGACCCAGTACTTC,CASSLRPGQGETQYF
TRBD1,-,TRBJ1-2,TRBV30,TGTGCCTGGAGTAGCGGGGCAGGGGGCGATGGCTACACCTTC,CAWSSGAGGDGYTF
-,-,TRBJ2-5,TRBV28,TGTGCCAGCAGTTTACCAGGGGGGGAAGAGACCCAGTACTTC,CASSLPGGEETQYF
TRBD1,once,TRBJ2-5,TRBV6-2/TRBV6-3,TGTGCCAGCAGGGCCGGGACAGGGTCTTACTTC,CASRAGTGSYF
-,-,TRBJ2-1,TRBV24-1,TGTGCCACCGCCCTTGGTAGGGGAGGTCACAATGAGCAGTTCTTC,CATALGRGGHNEQFF
-,once,TRBJ2-1,TRBV9,TGTGCCAGCAGCCCCCCGGGGGCTCTCGCAGGGAATGAGCAGTTCTTC,CASSPPGALAGNEQFF
-,-,TRBJ2-7,TRBV28,TGTGCCAGCAGTCGACGGGGATCCTACGAGCAGTACTTC,CASSRRGSYEQYF
-,-,TRBJ1-1,TRBV30,TGTGCCACCGGACCTGAAGCTTTCTTT,CATGPEAFF
TRBD1,few,TRBJ2-6,TRBV6-1,TGTGCCAGCAGTGACCAGACAGGGTCTGGGGCCAACGTCCTGACTTTC,CASSDQTGSGANVLTF
-,-,TRBJ2-3,TRBV7-3,TGTGCCAGCAGCACATCAACTTGGGATACGCAGTATTTT,CASSTSTWDTQYF
-,-,TRBJ1-4,TRBV4-2,TGTGCCAGCAGCCAAGGGGTGGTACTGTTTTTT,CASSQGVVLFF
TRBD2,-,TRBJ2-5,TRBV13,TGTGCCAGCAGCATTGGGCTAGCGGGGGACAAAAGGTCAGAGACCCAGTACTTC,CASSIGLAGDKRSETQYF
-,few,TRBJ1-3,TRBV12-3/TRBV12-4,TGTGCCAGCAGCCCTGACGGCTCCGGAAACACCATATATTTT,CASSPDGSGNTIYF
-,-,TRBJ2-1,TRBV14,TGTGCCAGCAGCCAAGATAGTAGGGGGGAGGACGGCCATGAGCAGTTCTTC,CASSQDSRGEDGHEQFF
-,-,TRBJ2-5,TRBV18,TGTGCCAGCTCACCGAGGGAGGAGACCCAGTACTTC,CASSPREETQYF
-,-,TRBJ1-1,TRBV30,TGTGCCTGGAGTCCGGAGAACACTGAAGCTTTCTTT,CAWSPENTEAFF
-,-,TRBJ1-3,TRBV29-1,TGCAGCGTTGGGCAGGGAAGCTCTGGAAACACCATATATTTT,CSVGQGSSGNTIYF
-,-,TRBJ1-1,TRBV4-2,TGTGCCAGCAGCTGGCAGATGGGGAACACTGAAGCTTTCTTT,CASSWQMGNTEAFF
-,once,TRBJ1-3,TRBV20-1,TGCAGTGCTAGAGCTCGCTTTTCTGGAAACACCATATATTTT,CSARARFSGNTIYF
-,-,TRBJ2-1,TRBV3-1,TGTGCCAGCAGCCCGCCCTCGGGGGTTGAGCAGTTCTTC,CASSPPSGVEQFF
TRBD1,-,TRBJ1-4,TRBV4-3,TGCGCCAGCAGCCAAGGGACAGGGGATGAAAAACTGTTTTTT,CASSQGTGDEKLFF
-,-,TRBJ2-7,TRBV29-1,TGCAGCGTTGGGTACGGCTCCTACGAGCAGTACTTC,CSVGYGSYEQYF
-,-,TRBJ2-7,TRBV29-1,TGCAGCGTTGAACCCGACAACTCCTACGAGCAGTACTTC,CSVEPDNSYEQYF
TRBD2,once,TRBJ2-1,TRBV5-5,TGTGCCAGCAGCTTAACGAGGCTAGCGGGCAATGAGCAGTTCTTC,CASSLTRLAGNEQFF
-,-,TRBJ2-7,TRBV7-9,TGTGCCAGCAGCACCGGGGCCCACGAGCAGTACTTC,CASSTGAHEQYF
-,-,TRBJ1-4,TRBV4-3,TGCGCCAGCAGCCAAGATATACGGGAAAAACTGTTTTTT,CASSQDIREKLFF
-,-,TRBJ2-3,TRBV20-1,TGCAGTGCTAGAGCCCCAGACTGGATTAGCACAGATACGCAGTATTTT,CSARAPDWISTDTQYF
-,-,TRBJ1-6,TRBV7-2,TGTGCCAGCAGCTCCCTGGTTGGGGATTCACCCCTCCACTTT,CASSSLVGDSPLHF
TRBD1,-,TRBJ2-2,TRBV6-4,TGTGCCAGCAGTGTTTCGGGGGACAGGAGTACCGGGGAGCTGTTTTTT,CASSVSGDRSTGELFF
TRBD1,few,TRBJ1-4,TRBV4-1,TGCGCCAGCAGCCAAGAGTTAGGACAGGGGAATGAAAAACTGTTTTTT,CASSQELGQGNEKLFF
TRBD2,once,TRBJ2-1,TRBV5-1,TGCGCCAGCAGTTTGACTAGCCCGTACAATGAGCAGTTCTTC,CASSLTSPYNEQFF